The clone carrying this T cell receptor beta chain came up many times. The antigen remains unidentified. One junction end does not reproduce the germline sequence, and a read error may be involved. The record originates from a study of beta chain features in type 1 diabetes. Study outcomes and limitations: In all four CD4+ subsets, TCRB CDR3 length was significantly, moderately reduced in type 1 diabetes.

Reverse transcription of all isolated RNA meant that expressed TCRB transcripts were sequenced. Only in-frame clones appear in the TCRdb table, and some are missing; sequencing was by immunoSEQ multiplex PCR. Among more than 150,000 clones listed, about 9.1% were seen once. The receptor comes from a woman under 30 in good health. The sequenced sample was central memory CD4+ T cells from blood.

CDR3 amino acids: CASSTSRPQGTQYF. The CDR3, as DNA: TGTGCCAGCAGCACTTCTAGACCCCAAGGGACCCAGTACTTC. This rearrangement joins TRBV7-2 to TRBJ2-5; D is unresolved. Germline loops: CDR1 SGHTA, CDR2 FQGNSA. The CDR3 runs 14 residues.